This T cell receptor beta chain was captured in a study of blood T cell repertoires in COVID-19. Only in-frame clones appear in the TCRdb table, and some are missing; sequencing was by immunoSEQ multiplex PCR. In the table there are tens of thousands of clones, around nine tenths of which are singletons. Per germline, CDR1 LNHDA and CDR2 SQIVND (reference sequence). V gave up 7 bases and J gave up 0 bases, with 19 bases separating them. The CDR3 contains 17 residues. This clone has just a few counts. V is TRBV19 and J is TRBJ1-3; D perhaps matches TRBD1 (5 bases). The material sequenced was peripheral blood. This sequence was found in a man aged 65-85 years with active or convalescent COVID-19. CDR3 loop: CASTPLSWGGSGNTIYF. DNA for the CDR3: TGTGCCAGTACCCCTCTCTCTTGGGGGGGCTCTGGAAACACCATATATTTT.